This T cell receptor (beta chain) was sequenced in a study of cytomegalovirus exposure and HLA in healthy donors. Germline V gives CDR1 PRHDT, CDR2 FYEKMQ (reference sequence). The V and J ends lost 2 bases and 3 bases respectively, with 13 bases between them. This CDR3 region has 15 residues. Researchers ran the PCR with 60 Vbeta and 13 Jbeta primers. Profiled with immunoSEQ multiplex PCR; TCRdb holds only in-frame clones, not every one. The profile shows 100,000 to 150,000 clones, roughly four fifths of them singletons. This receptor was obtained from a boy aged 2 to 10 in good health and CMV-seronegative. This chain links TRBV13 with TRBJ1-1, with a weak D call TRBD1 (5 bases). The sequencing input was PBMCs. In nucleotides, the CDR3 is TGTGCCAGCAGCTTAAGGGACTTTTTACACACTGAAGCTTTCTTT. This encodes CASSLRDFLHTEAFF.